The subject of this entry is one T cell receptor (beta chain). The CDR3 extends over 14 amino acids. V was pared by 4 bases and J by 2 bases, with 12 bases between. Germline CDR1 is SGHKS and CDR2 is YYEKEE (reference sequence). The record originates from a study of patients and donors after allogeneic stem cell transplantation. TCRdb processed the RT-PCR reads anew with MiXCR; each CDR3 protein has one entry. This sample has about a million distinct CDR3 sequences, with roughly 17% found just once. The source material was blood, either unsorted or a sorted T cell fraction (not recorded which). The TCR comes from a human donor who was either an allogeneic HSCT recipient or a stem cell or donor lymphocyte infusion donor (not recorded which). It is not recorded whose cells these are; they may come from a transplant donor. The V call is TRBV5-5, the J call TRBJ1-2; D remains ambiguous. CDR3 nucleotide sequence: TGTGCCAGCAGCACGACCGTGGGGAACTATGGCTACACCTTC. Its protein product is CASSTTVGNYGYTF.